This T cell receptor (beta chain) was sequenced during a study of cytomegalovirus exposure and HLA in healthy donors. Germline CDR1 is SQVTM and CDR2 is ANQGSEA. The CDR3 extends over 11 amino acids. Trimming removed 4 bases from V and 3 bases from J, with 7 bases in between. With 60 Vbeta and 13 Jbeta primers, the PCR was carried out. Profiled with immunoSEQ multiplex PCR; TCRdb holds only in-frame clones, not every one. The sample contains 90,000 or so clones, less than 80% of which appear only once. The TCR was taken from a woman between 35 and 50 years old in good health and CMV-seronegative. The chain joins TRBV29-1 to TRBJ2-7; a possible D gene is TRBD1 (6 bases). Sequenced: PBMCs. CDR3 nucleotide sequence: TGCAGCGTTGCGACAGGCTACGAGCAGTACTTC. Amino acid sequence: CSVATGYEQYF.